This paragraph reports one T cell receptor (beta chain). Its antigen is unknown. The V gene end was trimmed by 4 bases and the J gene end by 5 bases; junction bases not matched to a gene: 5. Germline V gene data show CDR1 as SGDLS and CDR2 as YYNGEE. The CDR3 extends over 13 amino acids. The data are from a study of shared clonotypes between healthy human individuals. Overall study findings and caveats: Sampling was confined to blood; repertoires within tissues likely differ.

In the original workflow: Junction-only immunoSEQ sequences carried no quality scores, so filtering differed. Clones were read by immunoSEQ multiplex PCR, and TCRdb kept only the in-frame ones, dropping some. V and J calls and clone size follow that table, whereas D and trimming were derived from the DNA. The sample includes some 980,000 clones, roughly 72% of them seen just once. What was sequenced was memory CD4+ T cells sorted from blood. The subset is: CD45RA-negative fraction. The clonotype was recovered from a young man in good health. J is TRBJ2-5 and V is TRBV9; 7 bases line up with TRBD2. CDR3 sequence (DNA): TGTGCCAGCAGCCTCGGGACTACCGAGACCCAGTACTTC. Its protein product is CASSLGTTETQYF.